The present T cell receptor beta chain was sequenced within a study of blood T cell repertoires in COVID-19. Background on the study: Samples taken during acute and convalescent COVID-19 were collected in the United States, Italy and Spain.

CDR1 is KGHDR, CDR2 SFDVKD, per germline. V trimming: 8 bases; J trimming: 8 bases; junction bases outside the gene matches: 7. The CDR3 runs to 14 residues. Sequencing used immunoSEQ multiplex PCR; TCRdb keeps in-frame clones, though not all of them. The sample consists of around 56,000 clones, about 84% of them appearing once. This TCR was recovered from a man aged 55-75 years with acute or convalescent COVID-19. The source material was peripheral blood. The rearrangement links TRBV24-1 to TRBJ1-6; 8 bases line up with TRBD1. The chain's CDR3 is CATKAGQVDSPLHF. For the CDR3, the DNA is TGTGCCACCAAGGCGGGACAGGTGGATTCACCCCTCCACTTT.